This passage covers 16 T cell receptor beta chains from one sample sequenced in a study of CD8 T cells in ankylosing spondylitis. General study points: Characteristic of ankylosing spondylitis blood, it appeared, was a TCR beta motif comprising eight highly homologous variants.

What these receptors recognize is not known. TCRdb reanalysed the 5' RACE reads using MiXCR and keeps one entry per CDR3 protein. Counted here are 200,000 to 250,000 distinct CDR3 sequences, 5.5% to 7.5% occurring once; the ten biggest clones make up 14%. Specimen: blood, either unsorted or a sorted T cell fraction (not recorded which). These receptors were taken from a male donor with ankylosing spondylitis.

With respect to this clonotype: Being one base from a much bigger clone, this may be a read error. The chain uses TRBV5-1 and TRBJ2-5; D may be TRBD2 (5 bases). Trimming stripped 0 bases from V and 4 bases from J, with 16 bases between. Germline CDR1 is SGHRS and CDR2 is YFSETQ. This CDR3 is built from 16 residues. The CDR3, as DNA: TGCGCCAGCAGCTTGGTCCTAGAGGGAGACCGAGAGACCCAGTACTTC. Protein sequence: CASSLVLEGDRETQYF.

Many counts were recorded for this clonotype. The V and J genes are TRBV27 and TRBJ2-5; 10 bases are a match to TRBD1. In germline, CDR1 is MNHEY, CDR2 SMNVEV (reference sequence). The ends lost 0 bases at V and 5 bases at J; junction bases unmatched: 6. This CDR3 region has 16 residues. The CDR3 DNA reads TGTGCCAGCAGTTTATCGTTTGGGACAGGGGTCGAGACCCAGTACTTC. Translated, it gives CASSLSFGTGVETQYF.

In this sample, this clonotype turned up many times. The chain has TRBV10-3 and TRBJ2-7; 8 bases align to TRBD2. Germline loops: CDR1 ENHRY, CDR2 SYGVKD. Unmatched junction bases numbered 11, after V lost 3 bases and J lost 1 base. This CDR3 contains 17 residues. This CDR3 is CAISDIFTGGGSYEQYF. DNA of the CDR3: TGTGCCATCAGTGACATCTTCACCGGGGGGGGATCCTACGAGCAGTACTTC.

This clonotype appeared a few times. The V gene is TRBV7-2, the J gene TRBJ2-5; 10 bases are shared with TRBD1. Trimming at V came to 5 bases and at J to 5 bases, leaving 8 bases not matched to a gene. The CDR3 loop spans 15 amino acids. CDR1 and CDR2 from the germline V gene are SGHTA and FQGNSA. The chain's CDR3 is CASSTRQGADETQYF. The CDR3 nucleotides read TGTGCCAGCAGCACCAGACAGGGGGCGGATGAGACCCAGTACTTC.

This clonotype was recorded many times. For the CDR3, the DNA is TGTGCCAGCAGTTTATCGGCTGGCTATGGCTACACCTTC. Translated: CASSLSAGYGYTF. The chain recombines TRBV12-3 or TRBV12-4 with TRBJ1-2; D ambiguous. V was shortened by 2 bases and J by 4 bases, with 8 bases between the two germline ends. The CDR3 loop spans 13 amino acids.

This clonotype showed up many times. V and J are TRBV9 and TRBJ1-1; D uncertain. CDR1 and CDR2 (germline): SGDLS, YYNGEE. Trimming took off 0 bases at V and 0 bases at J, with 12 bases between the two ends. This CDR3 region has 16 residues. CDR3 protein: CASSVDLVRLNTEAFF. The CDR3 DNA is TGTGCCAGCAGCGTAGACTTGGTCAGGTTGAACACTGAAGCTTTCTTT. The entire variable domain, with the rest obtained from reference TRBV9 and TRBJ1-1, is as follows: DSGVTQTPKHLITATGQRVTLRCSPRSGDLSVYWYQQSLDQGLQFLIQYYNGEERAKGNILERFSAQQFPDLHSELNLSSLELGDSALYFCASSVDLVRLNTEAFFGQGTRLTVV.

The CDR3 protein is CASSQNMNTEAFF. The DNA for the CDR3 is TGCGCCAGCAGCCAAAATATGAACACTGAAGCTTTCTTT. J is TRBJ1-1 and V is TRBV4-1; no clear D gene. Germline V CDR1 and CDR2: MGHRA, YSYEKL. V was clipped by 2 bases and J by 0 bases, with 4 bases between them. This CDR3 has 13 residues.

This clonotype was counted ten times or more. V and J are TRBV29-1 and TRBJ2-2; perhaps TRBD1 as D (5 bases). The V and J ends lost 7 bases and 7 bases respectively, with 10 bases between them. Per germline, CDR1 SQVTM and CDR2 ANQGSEA. The CDR3 length is 11 residues. The CDR3 reads CSGLQDGELFF. In DNA form, the CDR3 reads TGCAGCGGGCTACAGGACGGGGAGCTGTTTTTT.

This clonotype was detected ten times or more. This chain links TRBV28 with TRBJ1-2; maybe TRBD1 (5 bases). This CDR3 region has 13 residues. Trimming left V 8 bases short and J 4 bases short, with 14 bases between. CDR1 and CDR2 from the germline V gene are MDHEN and SYDVKM. The DNA of the CDR3 is TGTGCCAGCTCCGGGACCGTCGCCTATGGCTACACCTTC. It specifies CASSGTVAYGYTF.

This clonotype was counted ten times or more. This sequence joins TRBV7-8 and TRBJ2-5, with D possibly matching TRBD2 (6 bases). Looked up from germline, CDR1 is SGHVS and CDR2 is FQNEAQ. V lost 2 bases and J 4 bases, leaving 20 bases between the germline ends. This CDR3 is 17 amino acids long. As DNA, the CDR3 is TGTGCCAGCAGCTTAATGAGGGAGCAAGACGGGGGAGAGACCCAGTACTTC. Amino acids: CASSLMREQDGGETQYF.

This clonotype was observed many times. J is TRBJ2-7 and V is TRBV10-3; D is unclear. V lost 7 bases and J 6 bases, leaving 13 bases between the germline ends. Germline CDR1 reads ENHRY; CDR2 reads SYGVKD. This CDR3 has 12 amino acids. DNA for the CDR3: TGTGCCATCACAGACGGGCAGGCCGAGCAGTACTTC. It specifies CAITDGQAEQYF.

This clonotype came up many times. The chain carries TRBV30 and TRBJ2-1; D is ambiguous. This CDR3 is built from 14 residues. Germline V lookup: CDR1 GTSNPN, CDR2 SVGIG (reference sequence). Between the trimmed V and J ends, which lost 6 bases and 0 bases, there was a span of 12 bases. The DNA of the CDR3 is TGTGCCTGCCTACTCAGGATCTCCTACAATGAGCAGTTCTTC. As protein: CACLLRISYNEQFF.

Ten or more counts support this clonotype. V is TRBV7-9 and J is TRBJ1-1; 8 bases are shared with TRBD1. CDR3 length: 16 amino acids. Looked up from germline, CDR1 is SEHNR and CDR2 is FQNEAQ (reference sequence). V shed 5 bases and J 2 bases; nucleotides not matched to a gene: 10. CDR3 coding DNA: TGTGCCAGCAGCCCCTATACAGGGGGGAGCAACACTGAAGCTTTCTTT. This sequence encodes CASSPYTGGSNTEAFF.

This clonotype occurred many times. V usage is TRBV4-3 and J usage is TRBJ1-6; D is uncertain. The CDR3 totals 14 residues. Germline values: CDR1 LGHNA, CDR2 YSLEER. Trimming cost V 1 base and J 9 bases, with 10 bases left between them. The DNA for the CDR3 is TGCGCCAGCAGCCAAGCAAAATGGGGTTCACCCCTCCACTTT. Translated: CASSQAKWGSPLHF.

This clonotype was picked up many times. The chain links TRBV7-2 to TRBJ2-7, with D unresolved. V was clipped by 2 bases and J by 4 bases, with 12 bases between them. This CDR3 is built from 14 residues. Germline loops: CDR1 SGHTA, CDR2 FQGNSA. The CDR3 reads CASSLHVAGYEQYF. DNA for the CDR3: TGTGCCAGCAGCTTACATGTAGCTGGTTACGAGCAGTACTTC. The full variable domain, completed using reference TRBV7-2 and TRBJ2-7, is GAGVSQSPSNKVTEKGKDVELRCDPISGHTALYWYRQSLGQGLEFLIYFQGNSAPDKSGLPSDRFSAERTGGSVSTLTIQRTQQEDSAVYLCASSLHVAGYEQYFGPGTRLTVT.

This clonotype appeared a few times. This rearrangement joins TRBV5-5 to TRBJ2-3; D is perhaps TRBD1 (6 bases). The CDR3 totals 15 residues. Trimming left V 0 bases short and J 4 bases short, with 12 bases between. CDR1 is SGHKS and CDR2 is YYEKEE in the germline V gene (reference sequence). The CDR3, as DNA: TGTGCCAGCAGCTTGGTTGGGGACAACGCAGATACGCAGTATTTT. Protein product: CASSLVGDNADTQYF.